What follows is one TCR beta chain and its context. This sample was taken from a study of long-term antiretroviral therapy in people with HIV. Germline V gives CDR1 SEHNR, CDR2 FQNEAQ (reference sequence). Trimming cost V 2 bases and J 6 bases, with 10 bases left between them. This CDR3 is 13 amino acids long. The authors ran the immunoSEQ assay, v3.0, at survey level. Libraries were prepared by immunoSEQ multiplex PCR; TCRdb keeps only in-frame clonotypes and omits some of them. The table shows 20,000 to 30,000 clones, with around four fifths occurring only once. The sequencing here drew on unsorted PBMCs, taken 0.4 years after starting antiretroviral therapy. The chain employs TRBV7-9 and TRBJ1-1; D uncertain. The clonotype comes from a man between 50 and 59 years old with HIV. The CDR3 nucleotides read TGTGCCAGCAGCTTAATTTCTTCGGCTGAAGCTTTCTTT. The encoded protein is CASSLISSAEAFF.